This T cell receptor (beta chain) was recovered during a study of blood T cell repertoires in COVID-19. Study at large: COVID-19 samples from acute and convalescent phases originated in the United States, Italy and Spain. Sources were T cells, B-cell-depleted T cells, or PBMCs; the material itself was cDNA or gDNA.

The CDR3 is 13 residues long. The germline V gene has CDR1 MNHEY and CDR2 SVGAGI. Deletions cut 0 bases from V and 3 bases from J, with 6 bases between. In the original processing: Researchers report that nucleated cell counts were estimated from reference gene primer amplification. Repertoires were generated with immunoSEQ multiplex PCR, while TCRdb's copy carries only in-frame clones and drops some. That table is the source of V, J and clone size, and D and trimming were worked out from the DNA. This table has more than 50,000 clones, roughly four fifths appearing once. V is TRBV6-5 and J is TRBJ2-7; D remains unclear. Sequenced: peripheral blood. The source of this sequence is a woman in her fifties or sixties with acute or convalescent COVID-19. As DNA, the CDR3 is TGTGCCAGCAGTTACTCAATCGGCTACGAGCAGTACTTC. It specifies CASSYSIGYEQYF.